Shown below are 3 T cell receptor beta chains from a single sample sequenced in a study of T cells expressing NK-cell markers. TCRdb derives one entry per CDR3 protein from the 5' RACE reads, leaving out DNA. The listing records 400,000 to 500,000 distinct CDR3 sequences. The sequenced sample consisted of blood T cells: a sorted CD56 or NKG2C T cell subset, CD4+ or CD8+ T cells, or bulk PBMC T cells (not recorded which). The receptors stem from a woman between 18 and 70 years old in good health.

J is TRBJ2-6 and V is TRBV25-1; TCRdb designates TRBD1, a call that cannot be tested without DNA. Germline CDR1 MGHDK, CDR2 SYGVNS. This CDR3 contains 17 residues. The CDR3 loop is CASSGGTGTSGANVLTF. The complete variable domain, with remaining parts taken from reference TRBV25-1 and TRBJ2-6, reads EADIYQTPRYLVIGTGKKITLECSQTMGHDKMYWYQQDPGMELHLIHYSYGVNSTEKGDLSSESTVSRIRTEHFPLTLESARPSHTSQYLCASSGGTGTSGANVLTFGAGSRLTVL.

V usage is TRBV12-3 or TRBV12-4 and J usage is TRBJ2-3; checking the TCRdb D call of TRBD2 is not possible without DNA. The CDR3 extends over 15 amino acids. CDR3 sequence reads: CASRDIAGEGDTQYF.

This chain uses TRBV7-3 with TRBJ1-2; TCRdb's D gene call, TRBD1, goes unchecked for lack of DNA. The CDR3 is 14 amino acids. CDR1 and CDR2 (germline): SGHTA, FQGTGA. CDR3 residues: CASSLLAGGDGYTF.